Listed here are 5 T cell receptor beta chains from one sample, sequenced in a study of blood T cell repertoires in COVID-19. Sequencing was performed with immunoSEQ multiplex PCR; in TCRdb, only in-frame clones are kept and a portion is missing. The sample shows about 210,000 clones, approximately 85% of them seen only once. The sequenced sample consisted of peripheral blood. Source of these receptors: a man aged 50-59 years with COVID-19, enrolled during active disease.

The rearrangement uses TRBV3-1 (or the pseudogene TRBV3-2) and TRBJ2-2; 9 nucleotides line up with TRBD2. J was trimmed by 8 bases and V by 4 bases; bases with no gene match: 14. Germline V gene data show CDR1 as LGHDT and CDR2 as YNNKEL (reference sequence). The CDR3 length is 17 residues. DNA of the CDR3: TGTGCCAGCAGCCCAAGCGGACTAGCGAGAGCCCCGGGGGAGCTGTTTTTT. Translated, it gives CASSPSGLARAPGELFF.

The chain links TRBV6-5 to TRBJ1-1; TRBD1 matches at 7 bases. The CDR3 totals 14 residues. Germline-derived CDR1 and CDR2 are MNHEY and SVGAGI. Germline trimming cut 7 bases from V and 1 base from J; bases unmatched to any gene: 6. As DNA, the CDR3 is TGTGCCAGCAATCCCCGACAGGGGAACACTGAAGCTTTCTTT. The encoded protein is CASNPRQGNTEAFF.

V gene TRBV19 combines with J gene TRBJ2-1; 7 nucleotides match TRBD1. Germline V gene data show CDR1 as LNHDA and CDR2 as SQIVND (reference sequence). The trim removed 6 bases at V and 0 bases at J, leaving 8 bases unmatched. The length of the CDR3 is 16 residues. CDR3 DNA: TGTGCCAGTAGACCCGGGACAGCGATCTCCTACAATGAGCAGTTCTTC. This translates into CASRPGTAISYNEQFF.

This clone has ten or more counts. The V gene is TRBV6-4, the J gene TRBJ2-2; 7 bases fit TRBD1. V shed 6 bases and J 2 bases; nucleotides not matched to a gene: 6. The CDR3 consists of 15 residues. Germline V gene lookup returns CDR1 MRHNA and CDR2 SNTAGT. The CDR3 nucleotides read TGTGCCAGCAGCGCCGGACAGGATAACACCGGGGAGCTGTTTTTT. Protein product: CASSAGQDNTGELFF.

This rearrangement joins TRBV5-6 to TRBJ2-2; weak D call: TRBD1 (6 bases). The CDR3 has 16 residues. Germline loops: CDR1 SGHDT, CDR2 YYEEEE. The V gene lost 2 bases and the J gene lost 6 bases, with 17 bases spanning the gap. CDR3 sequence (DNA): TGTGCCAGCAGCTTCGCTACAGGGTATAGCCCCGGGGAGCTGTTTTTT. It encodes CASSFATGYSPGELFF.